This TCR beta chain originates from a study of Ad26.COV2.S vaccination and SARS-CoV-2 variants. Across the study: Donor was in the COV1001 Ad26.COV2.S trial arm.

General observations from the study: Non-spike TCR breadth did not differ much between vaccine and placebo recipients.

Profiling relied on immunoSEQ multiplex PCR, and the TCRdb table lists in-frame clones only, not all of them. Of 360,000 or so clones detected, 75% to 90% appear once; the ten largest clones hold 1.9%. Comments on this clone: Its antigen is as yet unknown.

Trimming left V 8 bases short and J 9 bases short, with 14 bases between. There are 13 residues in the CDR3. In germline, CDR1 is MNHEY, CDR2 SVGAGI. The treatment denotes: around 19 received Ad26.COV2.S at low or high dose, single or two shots; several received placebo; per-sample allocation not given. It was on day 63 after the first vaccine or placebo injection that samples were taken. Donation came from an adult in Boston who was aged 18-55 years. Wuhan-strain spike was delivered by a replication-incompetent Ad26 vector. V usage is TRBV6-5 and J usage is TRBJ1-6, with D unresolved. The sequenced sample was peripheral blood, obtained in a trial of Ad26.COV2.S vaccine versus placebo. This sequence was found in a person between 18 and 65 years old who received the Ad26.COV2.S COVID-19 vaccine or a placebo. The CDR3 spells CASLEGFGSPLHF. The CDR3 region has the DNA TGTGCCAGCTTGGAGGGCTTCGGTTCACCCCTCCACTTT.